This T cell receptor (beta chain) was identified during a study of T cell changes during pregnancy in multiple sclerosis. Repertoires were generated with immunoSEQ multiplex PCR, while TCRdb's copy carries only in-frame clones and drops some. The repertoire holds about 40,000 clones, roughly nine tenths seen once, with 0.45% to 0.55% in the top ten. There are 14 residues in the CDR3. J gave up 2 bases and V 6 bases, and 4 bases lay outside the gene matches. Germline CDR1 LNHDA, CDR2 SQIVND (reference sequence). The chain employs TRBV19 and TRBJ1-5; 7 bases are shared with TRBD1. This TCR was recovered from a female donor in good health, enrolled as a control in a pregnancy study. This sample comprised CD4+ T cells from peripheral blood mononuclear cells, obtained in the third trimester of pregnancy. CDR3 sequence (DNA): TGTGCCAGTAGGCGGGACAGCCGCAATCAGCCCCAGCATTTT. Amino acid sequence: CASRRDSRNQPQHF.